Described below is a single T cell receptor (beta chain) sequence and its context. The record originates from a study of beta chain features in type 1 diabetes. CDR3 length: 17 amino acids. Per the germline V gene, CDR1 is SGHVS and CDR2 is FNYEAQ. The ends lost 0 bases at V and 12 bases at J; junction bases unmatched: 18. Sequenced material consisted of expressed TCRB transcripts (all of the isolated RNA was reverse transcribed). Generated by immunoSEQ multiplex PCR, the TCRdb table keeps only in-frame clones and is missing some. Of about 300,000 clones listed, about 7.8% were seen once; the top ten hold 1%.

This chain joins TRBV7-6 and TRBJ1-2; 8 nucleotides agree with TRBD1. The sequence derives from a woman in her late teens or twenties in good health. Sequenced material: central memory CD4+ T cells from blood. CDR3 in DNA: TGTGCCAGCAGCTTAGCGCGTCAGGGGGCGGAAGCCAGTCTTCACACCTTC. Residues: CASSLARQGAEASLHTF.